Listed here is a single T cell receptor (beta chain). Its antigen is unidentified. Clones were sequenced by immunoSEQ multiplex PCR, and TCRdb holds only the in-frame ones, with some missing. The table shows hundreds of thousands of clones, with more than 70% occurring only once. The sample originates from a study of cytotoxic CD8 clonotypes in ibrutinib-treated CLL. Trimming stripped 6 bases from V and 2 bases from J, with 9 bases between. The germline V gene has CDR1 MNHEY and CDR2 SVGAGI. This CDR3 has 13 amino acids. Study conclusions and caveats: While tracking circulating CD8+ T-cell counts, baseline clonality exceeded that of age-matched healthy donors.

This rearrangement joins TRBV6-5 to TRBJ2-3; D unclear. The TCR was taken from a human donor with chronic lymphocytic leukemia. Sequencing used PBMCs, obtained after 12 months of ibrutinib treatment. CDR3 in amino acids: CASSSPNTDTQYF. The CDR3 nucleotides are TGTGCCAGCAGCTCGCCTAACACAGATACGCAGTATTTT.